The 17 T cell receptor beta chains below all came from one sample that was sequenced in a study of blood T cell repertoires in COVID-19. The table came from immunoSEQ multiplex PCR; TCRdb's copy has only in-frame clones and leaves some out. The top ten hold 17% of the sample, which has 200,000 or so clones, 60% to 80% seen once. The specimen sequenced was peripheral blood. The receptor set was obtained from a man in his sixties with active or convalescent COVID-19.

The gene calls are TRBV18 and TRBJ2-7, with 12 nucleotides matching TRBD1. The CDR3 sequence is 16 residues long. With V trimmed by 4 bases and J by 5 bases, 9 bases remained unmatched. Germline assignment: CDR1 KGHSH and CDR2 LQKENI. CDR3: CASSLQGTGGVHEQYF. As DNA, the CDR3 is TGTGCCAGCTCACTTCAAGGGACAGGGGGCGTCCACGAGCAGTACTTC. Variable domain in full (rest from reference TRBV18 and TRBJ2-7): NAGVMQNPRHLVRRRGQEARLRCSPMKGHSHVYWYRQLPEEGLKFMVYLQKENIIDESGMPKERFSAEFPKEGPSILRIQQVVRGDSAAYFCASSLQGTGGVHEQYFGPGTRLTVT.

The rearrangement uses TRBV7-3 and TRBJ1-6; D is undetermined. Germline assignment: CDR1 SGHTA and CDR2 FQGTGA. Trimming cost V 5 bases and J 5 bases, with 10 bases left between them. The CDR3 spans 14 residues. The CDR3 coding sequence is TGTGCCAGCAGCGTCCAGGCGCATAATTCACCCCTCCACTTT. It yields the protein CASSVQAHNSPLHF. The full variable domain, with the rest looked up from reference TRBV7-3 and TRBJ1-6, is GAGVSQTPSNKVTEKGKYVELRCDPISGHTALYWYRQSLGQGPEFLIYFQGTGAADDSGLPNDRFFAVRPEGSVSTLKIQRTERGDSAVYLCASSVQAHNSPLHFGNGTRLTVT.

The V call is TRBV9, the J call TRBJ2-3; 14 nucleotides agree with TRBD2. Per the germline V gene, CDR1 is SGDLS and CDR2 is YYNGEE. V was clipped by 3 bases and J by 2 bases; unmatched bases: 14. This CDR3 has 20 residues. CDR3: CASSEGVGTSGSMATDTQYF. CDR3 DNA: TGTGCCAGCAGCGAGGGAGTCGGGACTAGCGGGAGTATGGCCACAGATACGCAGTATTTT.

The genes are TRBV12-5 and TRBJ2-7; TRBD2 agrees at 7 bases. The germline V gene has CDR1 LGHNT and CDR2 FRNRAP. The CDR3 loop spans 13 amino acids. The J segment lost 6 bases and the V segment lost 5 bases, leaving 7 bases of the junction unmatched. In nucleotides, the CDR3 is TGTGCTAGTGGTGCGGGACTACTAGGCGAGCAGTACTTC. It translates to CASGAGLLGEQYF.

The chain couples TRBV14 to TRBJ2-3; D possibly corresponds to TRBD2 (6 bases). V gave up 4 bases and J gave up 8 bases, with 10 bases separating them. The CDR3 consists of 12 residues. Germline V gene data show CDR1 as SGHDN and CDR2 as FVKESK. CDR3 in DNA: TGTGCCAGCAGCCCCTCCGGGGGTACGCAGTATTTT. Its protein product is CASSPSGGTQYF.

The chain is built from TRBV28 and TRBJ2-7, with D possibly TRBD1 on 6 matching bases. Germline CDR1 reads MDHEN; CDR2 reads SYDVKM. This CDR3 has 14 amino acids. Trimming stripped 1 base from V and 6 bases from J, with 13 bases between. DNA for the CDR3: TGTGCCAGCAGTTTATTGACAGGTCTAGTCGAGCAGTACTTC. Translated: CASSLLTGLVEQYF.

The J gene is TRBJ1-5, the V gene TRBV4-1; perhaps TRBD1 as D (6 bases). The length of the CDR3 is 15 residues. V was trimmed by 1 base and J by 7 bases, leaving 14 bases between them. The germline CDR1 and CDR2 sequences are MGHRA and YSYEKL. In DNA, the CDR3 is TGCGCCAGCAGCCAAGCAAGGCAGGGGAACCAGCCCCAGCATTTT. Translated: CASSQARQGNQPQHF.

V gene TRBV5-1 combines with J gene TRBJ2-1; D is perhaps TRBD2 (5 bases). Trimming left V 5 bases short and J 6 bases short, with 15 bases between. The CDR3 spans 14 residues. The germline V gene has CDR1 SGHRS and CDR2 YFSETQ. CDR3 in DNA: TGCGCCAGCAGATTTAACAGCGGTGGCAATGAGCAGTTCTTC. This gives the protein CASRFNSGGNEQFF.

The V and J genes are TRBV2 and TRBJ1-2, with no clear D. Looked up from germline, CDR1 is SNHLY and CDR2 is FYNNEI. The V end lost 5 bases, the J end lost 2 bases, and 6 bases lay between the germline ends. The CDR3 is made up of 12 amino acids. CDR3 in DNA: TGTGCCAGCAGTACAGAGAACTATGGCTACACCTTC. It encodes CASSTENYGYTF. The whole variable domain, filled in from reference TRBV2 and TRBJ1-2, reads EPEVTQTPSHQVTQMGQEVILRCVPISNHLYFYWYRQILGQKVEFLVSFYNNEISEKSEIFDDQFSVERPDGSNFTLKIRSTKLEDSAMYFCASSTENYGYTFGSGTRLTVV.

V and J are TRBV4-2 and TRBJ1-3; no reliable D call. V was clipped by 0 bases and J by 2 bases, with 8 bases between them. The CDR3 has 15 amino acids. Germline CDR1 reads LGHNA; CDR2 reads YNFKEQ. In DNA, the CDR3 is TGTGCCAGCAGCCAAGATCGGGGAGCTGGAAACACCATATATTTT. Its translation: CASSQDRGAGNTIYF.

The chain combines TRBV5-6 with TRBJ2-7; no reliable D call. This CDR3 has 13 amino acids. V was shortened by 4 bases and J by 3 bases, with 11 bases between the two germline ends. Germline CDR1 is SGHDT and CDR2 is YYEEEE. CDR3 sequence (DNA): TGTGCCAGCAGCACCGTTTCAGGCTACGAGCAGTACTTC. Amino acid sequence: CASSTVSGYEQYF.

CDR3 nucleotide sequence: TGTGCCAGCAGTTTCCGGGGTATCTATGGCTACACCTTC. Encoded protein: CASSFRGIYGYTF. The chain is built from TRBV27 and TRBJ1-2; D unresolved. This CDR3 contains 13 residues. Germline V CDR1 and CDR2: MNHEY, SMNVEV (reference sequence). Trimming removed 3 bases from V and 4 bases from J, with 9 bases in between.

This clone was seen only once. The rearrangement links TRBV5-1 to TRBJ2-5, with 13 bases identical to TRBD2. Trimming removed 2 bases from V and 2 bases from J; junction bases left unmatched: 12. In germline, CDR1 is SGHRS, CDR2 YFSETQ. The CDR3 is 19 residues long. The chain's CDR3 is CASSFVMRLAGGGQETQYF. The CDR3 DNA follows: TGCGCCAGCAGCTTCGTAATGAGACTAGCGGGAGGAGGGCAAGAGACCCAGTACTTC.

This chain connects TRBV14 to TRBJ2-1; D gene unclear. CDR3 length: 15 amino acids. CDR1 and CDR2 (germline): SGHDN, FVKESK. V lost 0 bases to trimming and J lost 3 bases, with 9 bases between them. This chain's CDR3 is CASSQEPRLYNEQFF. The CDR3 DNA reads TGTGCCAGCAGCCAAGAACCAAGACTCTACAATGAGCAGTTCTTC. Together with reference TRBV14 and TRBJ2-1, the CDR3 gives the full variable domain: EAGVTQFPSHSVIEKGQTVTLRCDPISGHDNLYWYRRVMGKEIKFLLHFVKESKQDESGMPNNRFLAERTGGTYSTLKVQPAELEDSGVYFCASSQEPRLYNEQFFGPGTRLTVL.

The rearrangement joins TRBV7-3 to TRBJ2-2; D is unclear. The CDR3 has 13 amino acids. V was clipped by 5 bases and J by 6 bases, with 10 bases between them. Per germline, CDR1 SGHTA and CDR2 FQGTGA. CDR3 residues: CASSPPAAGELFF. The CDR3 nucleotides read TGTGCCAGCAGCCCCCCGGCGGCCGGGGAGCTGTTTTTT.

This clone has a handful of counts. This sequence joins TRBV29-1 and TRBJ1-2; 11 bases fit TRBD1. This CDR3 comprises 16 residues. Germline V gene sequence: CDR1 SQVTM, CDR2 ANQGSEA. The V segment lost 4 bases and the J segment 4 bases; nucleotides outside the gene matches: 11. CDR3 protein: CSVGGQGASLAYGYTF. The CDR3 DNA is TGCAGCGTTGGAGGACAGGGGGCCTCACTTGCCTATGGCTACACCTTC.

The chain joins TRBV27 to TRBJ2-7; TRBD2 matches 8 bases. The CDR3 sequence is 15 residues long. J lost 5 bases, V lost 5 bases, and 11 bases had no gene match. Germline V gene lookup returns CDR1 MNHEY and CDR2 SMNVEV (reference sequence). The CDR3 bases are TGTGCCAGCAGTGTCCTCCGGGAGGGCCGGGACGAGCAGTACTTC. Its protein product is CASSVLREGRDEQYF.